Here is one T cell receptor (beta chain) with its context. Antigen: not known. This sample is drawn from a study of OX40 agonist ivuxolimab in advanced cancers. The overall study: Patients were treated with ivuxolimab, an agonistic anti-OX40 (CD134) antibody. Participants, about 83% male, averaged about 59 years of age, ranging from about 23 to 85. Findings and limits, study-wide: By week 6 at 0.1 to 3.0 mg/kg, blood CD4+ and CD8+ T cells had expanded clonally. Clonal expansion was among the lowest in partial responders at 0.1-3.0 mg/kg, especially CD8+.

The germline V gene encodes CDR1 MNHNS and CDR2 SASEGT. The CDR3 has 17 residues. J gave up 3 bases and V 2 bases, and 11 bases lay outside the gene matches. TCRdb keeps only in-frame clones here, not all; method: immunoSEQ multiplex PCR. The sample records tens of thousands of clones, about nine tenths being singletons. The TCR was taken from an adult with an advanced solid tumor such as melanoma, head and neck, liver or kidney cancer. The chain carries TRBV6-1 and TRBJ2-7, with TRBD1 identical over 9 bases. The sample in question was CD4+ or CD8+ T cells sorted from blood, obtained in a trial of the OX40 agonist ivuxolimab. Here the CDR3 reads CASSERGQGVVSYEQYF. The CDR3 DNA is TGTGCCAGCAGTGAAAGGGGACAGGGTGTCGTCAGCTACGAGCAGTACTTC.